These T cell receptor beta chains were read from a single sample in a study of early stage breast cancer tumors. Method: immunoSEQ multiplex PCR; TCRdb's copy keeps in-frame clones and lacks some. In the table there are about 29,000 clones, 70% to 90% of which are singletons. Source material: blood. The receptors shown here come from a person between 50 and 60 years old with breast cancer. CDR3s leave out the opening cysteine and the closing phenylalanine or tryptophan. The order of the fields is V gene, CDR3 length, J gene, CDR3 protein.

v_gene: TRBV9
len: 15
j_gene: TRBJ2-6
CDR3aa: ASSVVLEGTGANVLT

v_gene: TRBV2
len: 8
j_gene: TRBJ2-7
CDR3aa: ASRTVEQY

v_gene: TRBV5-1
len: 14
j_gene: TRBJ2-1
CDR3aa: ASSRVGQSSYNEQF

v_gene: TRBV2
len: 13
j_gene: TRBJ2-3
CDR3aa: ASSGRGGTGDTQY

v_gene: TRBV15
len: 12
j_gene: TRBJ2-7
CDR3aa: ATSSHQGWDEQY

v_gene: TRBV19
len: 12
j_gene: TRBJ2-1
CDR3aa: ASSITDGANEQF

v_gene: TRBV28
len: 13
j_gene: TRBJ1-2
CDR3aa: ASSTPRGLNYGYT

v_gene: TRBV7-8
len: 13
j_gene: TRBJ1-1
CDR3aa: ASSFRGQGDGKAF

v_gene: TRBV6-1
len: 13
j_gene: TRBJ2-1
CDR3aa: ASSHTGRGANEQF

v_gene: TRBV5-6
len: 15
j_gene: TRBJ2-5
CDR3aa: ASSPLTGGAFQETQY

v_gene: TRBV9
len: 13
j_gene: TRBJ1-3
CDR3aa: ASSGQSSSGNTIY

v_gene: TRBV5-1
len: 12
j_gene: TRBJ2-7
CDR3aa: ASRAGTVSYEQY

v_gene: TRBV18
len: 14
j_gene: TRBJ1-3
CDR3aa: ASSPRLAASGNTIY

v_gene: TRBV6-1
len: 12
j_gene: TRBJ1-2
CDR3aa: ASRLPGQQWSYT

v_gene: TRBV28
len: 11
j_gene: TRBJ2-7
CDR3aa: ASSLQRPYEQY

v_gene: TRBV9
len: 15
j_gene: TRBJ1-1
CDR3aa: ASSVASTVIKNTEAF

v_gene: TRBV7-8
len: 16
j_gene: TRBJ2-6
CDR3aa: ASSLVGQGAPGANVLT

v_gene: TRBV5-6
len: 13
j_gene: TRBJ2-7
CDR3aa: ASSPRGGALYEQY

v_gene: TRBV6-5
len: 13
j_gene: TRBJ2-7
CDR3aa: ASSYTSGGPYEQY

v_gene: TRBV29-1
len: 12
j_gene: TRBJ1-2
CDR3aa: SVGREQGFNGYT

v_gene: TRBV7-2
len: 12
j_gene: TRBJ2-5
CDR3aa: ASSLEGYQETQY

v_gene: TRBV13
len: 11
j_gene: TRBJ1-6
CDR3aa: ASSFDRGSPLH

v_gene: TRBV9
len: 13
j_gene: TRBJ2-1
CDR3aa: ASSLTSGGHNEQF

v_gene: TRBV4-2
len: 14
j_gene: TRBJ2-7
CDR3aa: ASSQEPGLAADEQY

v_gene: TRBV7-2
len: 12
j_gene: TRBJ2-1
CDR3aa: ASSFLVTYNEQF

v_gene: TRBV7-8
len: 12
j_gene: TRBJ1-2
CDR3aa: ASSLGTGGVGYT

v_gene: TRBV10-1
len: 10
j_gene: TRBJ2-7
CDR3aa: ATQGASYEQY

v_gene: TRBV9
len: 13
j_gene: TRBJ2-1
CDR3aa: ASSVEGDRVNEQF

v_gene: TRBV6-6
len: 13
j_gene: TRBJ1-2
CDR3aa: ASSYRTRTDNGYT

v_gene: TRBV5-6
len: 9
j_gene: TRBJ2-1
CDR3aa: ASSLLREQF

v_gene: TRBV30
len: 11
j_gene: TRBJ2-3
CDR3aa: AYLAANTDTQY

v_gene: TRBV4-2
len: 14
j_gene: TRBJ2-7
CDR3aa: ASSQEDSPISYEQY

v_gene: TRBV19
len: 13
j_gene: TRBJ1-1
CDR3aa: ASSRDRGLNTEAF